This note documents a single T cell receptor beta chain sequence. This sample is part of a study of blood T cell repertoires in COVID-19. Germline CDR1 reads MNHEY; CDR2 reads SVGAGI. The CDR3 runs to 15 residues. The V gene end was trimmed by 4 bases and the J gene end by 8 bases; junction bases not matched to a gene: 7. Authors' processing steps: Estimated nucleated cell counts came from reference gene primer amplification. The method was immunoSEQ multiplex PCR; TCRdb's version includes in-frame clones alone and lacks a portion of them. That table furnishes V, J and clone size, whereas the DNA furnished D and trimming. The profile shows some 120,000 clones, 81% of them singletons.

This rearrangement joins TRBV6-5 to TRBJ1-4, with TRBD1 matching over 10 bases. This TCR was sampled from a woman between 50 and 59 years old with acute or convalescent COVID-19. Sequencing was performed on peripheral blood. The CDR3 region has the DNA TGTGCCAGCAGTTCTCTCGGGACAGGGGAGGAAAAACTGTTTTTT. Amino acids: CASSSLGTGEEKLFF.